A selection of T cell receptor beta chains follows, all from one sample in a study of blood T cell repertoires in COVID-19. Repertoires were generated with immunoSEQ multiplex PCR, while TCRdb's copy carries only in-frame clones and drops some. The data contain roughly 61,000 clones, around nine tenths of them seen just once; the ten biggest clones take up about 16%. Material: peripheral blood. These receptors all come from a man aged 80 or over with acute or convalescent COVID-19. CDR3s include the opening cysteine and the closing phenylalanine or tryptophan. D genes are given only for firm matches. Clone size is not always given. Where it is, it says once, few, many or a class for expanded clones.

d_gene: TRBD1; abundance: few; v_gene: TRBV19; j_gene: TRBJ1-2; CDR3nt: TGTGCCAGTAGTAGATCCCCGACAGGGGGTGGTGGCTACACCTTC; CDR3aa: CASSRSPTGGGGYTF
d_gene: TRBD1; abundance: NA; v_gene: TRBV7-9; j_gene: TRBJ2-1; CDR3nt: TGTGCCAGCAGCCCCGGACAGGGATATGAGCAGTTCTTC; CDR3aa: CASSPGQGYEQFF
d_gene: TRBD2; abundance: NA; v_gene: TRBV7-2; j_gene: TRBJ2-5; CDR3nt: TGTGCCAGCAGCTTAGCTTTGGGGGCGGGGGGGCTCAAAGAGACCCAGTACTTC; CDR3aa: CASSLALGAGGLKETQYF
d_gene: TRBD1; abundance: NA; v_gene: TRBV9; j_gene: TRBJ1-1; CDR3nt: TGTGCCAGCAGCCCCATCTCCGGGACAGGGTTTATAACTGAAGCTTTCTTT; CDR3aa: CASSPISGTGFITEAFF
d_gene: NA; abundance: NA; v_gene: TRBV9; j_gene: TRBJ1-3; CDR3nt: TGTGCCAGCAGCGTATATGGACAGCTCCCCTCTGGAAACACCATATATTTT; CDR3aa: CASSVYGQLPSGNTIYF
d_gene: NA; abundance: NA; v_gene: TRBV19; j_gene: TRBJ1-5; CDR3nt: TGTGCCAGTAGTATAGATCGCGAACAGCCCCAGCATTTT; CDR3aa: CASSIDREQPQHF
d_gene: TRBD1; abundance: NA; v_gene: TRBV5-1; j_gene: TRBJ2-7; CDR3nt: TGCGCCAGCAGCTTGACAACCCCCGGGGACAGGAGCTCCTACGAGCAGTACTTC; CDR3aa: CASSLTTPGDRSSYEQYF
d_gene: NA; abundance: NA; v_gene: TRBV5-1; j_gene: TRBJ1-1; CDR3nt: TGCGCCAGCAGCTTGGGGACAGCGAACACTGAAGCTTTCTTT; CDR3aa: CASSLGTANTEAFF
d_gene: NA; abundance: NA; v_gene: TRBV30; j_gene: TRBJ1-2; CDR3nt: TGTGCCTGGAGTGTACTAGGGCAGGGGTATGGCTACACCTTC; CDR3aa: CAWSVLGQGYGYTF
d_gene: TRBD1; abundance: NA; v_gene: TRBV5-1; j_gene: TRBJ1-4; CDR3nt: TGCGCCAGCAGCTCGGGCACGGGACAGGGTTCACTGTTTTTT; CDR3aa: CASSSGTGQGSLFF
d_gene: NA; abundance: NA; v_gene: TRBV5-1; j_gene: TRBJ2-2; CDR3nt: TGCGCCAGCAGCTTGCCGTCCCGACAGGGAGGTGTGAAGGGGGAGCTGTTTTTT; CDR3aa: CASSLPSRQGGVKGELFF
d_gene: NA; abundance: NA; v_gene: TRBV6-1; j_gene: TRBJ1-1; CDR3nt: TGTGCCAGCAGTGAACAGGGGCGAGAGGGTGAAGCTTTCTTT; CDR3aa: CASSEQGREGEAFF
d_gene: TRBD1; abundance: NA; v_gene: TRBV5-1; j_gene: TRBJ1-2; CDR3nt: TGCGCCAGCAGCTCCTCACAGGGGAGCTATGGCTACACCTTC; CDR3aa: CASSSSQGSYGYTF
d_gene: TRBD2; abundance: NA; v_gene: TRBV11-3; j_gene: TRBJ2-1; CDR3nt: TGTGCCAGCAGCTTGGGACTAGCGGGGGGACCGAATGAGCAGTTCTTC; CDR3aa: CASSLGLAGGPNEQFF
d_gene: TRBD1; abundance: NA; v_gene: TRBV18; j_gene: TRBJ2-5; CDR3nt: TGTGCCAGCTCACCCTCAGGGGGCGCGAGGGAGACCCAGTACTTC; CDR3aa: CASSPSGGARETQYF
d_gene: TRBD2; abundance: NA; v_gene: TRBV2; j_gene: TRBJ2-7; CDR3nt: TGTGCCAGCATCGAAGGGCCCCCCCTTAGCGGGGGCTACGAGCAGTACTTC; CDR3aa: CASIEGPPLSGGYEQYF
d_gene: TRBD2; abundance: NA; v_gene: TRBV30; j_gene: TRBJ2-3; CDR3nt: TGTGCCTCAACCGGGACTAGCGGGGGGAGAACAGATACGCAGTATTTT; CDR3aa: CASTGTSGGRTDTQYF
d_gene: NA; abundance: NA; v_gene: TRBV18; j_gene: TRBJ2-7; CDR3nt: TGTGCCAGCTCACCAAAGGGACACCAAGACGAGCAGTACTTC; CDR3aa: CASSPKGHQDEQYF
d_gene: NA; abundance: few; v_gene: TRBV11-2; j_gene: TRBJ2-7; CDR3nt: TGTGCCAGCAGCACCTATCGACAGAAAGCCTACGAGCAGTACTTC; CDR3aa: CASSTYRQKAYEQYF
d_gene: TRBD2; abundance: NA; v_gene: TRBV11-1; j_gene: TRBJ2-5; CDR3nt: TGTGCCAGCAGCTTAGCCACTAGCGGGGGGGAGACCCAGTACTTC; CDR3aa: CASSLATSGGETQYF
d_gene: NA; abundance: NA; v_gene: TRBV21-1; j_gene: TRBJ2-3; CDR3nt: TGTGCCAGCAGCAAAGGGACTTCAGATACGCAGTATTTT; CDR3aa: CASSKGTSDTQYF
d_gene: TRBD1; abundance: NA; v_gene: TRBV28; j_gene: TRBJ1-2; CDR3nt: TGTGCCAGCAGTCCCTCGCGGACAGGGGGCTCCTATGGCTACACCTTC; CDR3aa: CASSPSRTGGSYGYTF
d_gene: NA; abundance: NA; v_gene: TRBV28; j_gene: TRBJ1-6; CDR3nt: TGTGCCAGCAGTTTAATCCGCGGGGTCTCACCCCTCCACTTT; CDR3aa: CASSLIRGVSPLHF
d_gene: NA; abundance: NA; v_gene: TRBV5-5; j_gene: TRBJ1-1; CDR3nt: TGTGCCAGCAGCTTGTCGGCAGGGATGAACACTGAAGCTTTCTTT; CDR3aa: CASSLSAGMNTEAFF
d_gene: TRBD1; abundance: NA; v_gene: TRBV7-2; j_gene: TRBJ2-7; CDR3nt: TGTGCCAGCAGCTTTGGTGGACAGGGGGCTTACGAGCAGTACTTC; CDR3aa: CASSFGGQGAYEQYF
d_gene: NA; abundance: NA; v_gene: TRBV13; j_gene: TRBJ2-2; CDR3nt: TGTGCCAGCACCACCCAGAACGGAGCCGGGGAGCTGTTTTTT; CDR3aa: CASTTQNGAGELFF